The 8 T cell receptor beta chains in this list originate from one sample, sequenced in a study of glioma-infiltrating T cells (TCRdb year 2016). TCRdb records Illumina MiSeq as the sequencer. The iRepertoire nested amplicon-rescue multiplex PCR (arm-PCR) platform was used to amplify TCR alpha and beta CDR3 regions from RNA. TCRdb ran its own pipeline on the public reads, namely fastp trimming at Q25 and MiXCR clone calling, and kept in-frame beta chains. Entries that share a CDR3 protein sequence are merged under the most common genes and DNA. The sample profile shows around 170,000 distinct CDR3 sequences; about 46% of them were found once. Over 4% of the sample lies in the top ten. Material: glioma tissue, nonneoplastic brain tissue, or PBMCs (not recorded which). Receptors were obtained from a human donor with low-grade glioma or glioblastoma, undergoing nonglioma brain surgery, or in good health (not recorded which).

The chain combines TRBV2 with TRBJ2-5; D gene unclear. CDR1 and CDR2 from the germline V gene are SNHLY and FYNNEI. Trimming shortened V by 4 bases and J by 4 bases, and 10 bases separated the two germline ends. This CDR3 has 13 residues. The CDR3, as DNA: TGTGCCAGCAGTGTTTTAGGAAGAGAGACCCAGTACTTC. The encoded protein is CASSVLGRETQYF. The full variable domain, in which reference TRBV2 and TRBJ2-5 provide the parts outside the CDR3, is EPEVTQTPSHQVTQMGQEVILRCVPISNHLYFYWYRQILGQKVEFLVSFYNNEISEKSEIFDDQFSVERPDGSNFTLKIRSTKLEDSAMYFCASSVLGRETQYFGPGTRLLVL.

This clonotype was counted a few times. The chain has TRBV19 and TRBJ2-5; TRBD2 might be the D (5 bases). The CDR3 loop spans 15 amino acids. Germline lookup yields CDR1 LNHDA and CDR2 SQIVND (reference sequence). The V end lost 3 bases, the J end lost 2 bases, and 13 bases lay between the germline ends. CDR3 sequence (DNA): TGTGCCAGTAGTATTCTAGGACGAGGGCAAGAGACCCAGTACTTC. This gives the protein CASSILGRGQETQYF.

This clonotype came up many times. The chain joins TRBV27 to TRBJ2-3; D not resolved. This CDR3 spans 12 amino acids. Germline lookup yields CDR1 MNHEY and CDR2 SMNVEV (reference sequence). The V and J ends lost 5 bases and 2 bases respectively, with 5 bases between them. The CDR3 bases are TGTGCCAGCAGTCGAGTCACAGATACGCAGTATTTT. Its protein product is CASSRVTDTQYF.

This clonotype was recorded many times. This chain joins TRBV6-1 and TRBJ2-7, with TRBD2 identical over 9 bases. This CDR3 is 15 amino acids long. The germline V gene has CDR1 MNHNS and CDR2 SASEGT. Losses at the gene ends were 5 bases for V and 3 bases for J; bases not matched to a gene: 8. In DNA form, the CDR3 reads TGTGCCAGCAGTTATCGGCCTAGCGGGGACTACGAGCAGTACTTC. Encoded protein: CASSYRPSGDYEQYF.

Turning to this clonotype: Since a much larger clone is just one base distant, this may be a read error. This rearrangement joins TRBV20-1 to TRBJ2-7; possibly TRBD1 or TRBD2 for D (5 bases each). Per germline, CDR1 DFQATT and CDR2 SNEGSKA (reference sequence). Deletions cut 6 bases from V and 5 bases from J, with 14 bases between. The CDR3 totals 12 residues. The CDR3 nucleotides read TGCAGTGCGCCCGGGACCGAGGACGAGCAGTACTTC. Amino acid sequence: CSAPGTEDEQYF.

The V and J genes are TRBV2 and TRBJ1-1; TRBD1 matches at 8 bases. The V gene end was trimmed by 6 bases and the J gene end by 1 base; junction bases not matched to a gene: 7. This CDR3 region has 15 residues. In germline, CDR1 is SNHLY, CDR2 FYNNEI. CDR3 loop: CASSPLGQGNTEAFF. The CDR3, as DNA: TGTGCCAGCAGCCCTCTCGGACAGGGGAACACTGAAGCTTTCTTT.

Ten or more counts support this clonotype. This chain links TRBV20-1 with TRBJ2-3; 10 nucleotides agree with TRBD2. The V segment lost 0 bases and the J segment 5 bases; nucleotides outside the gene matches: 8. The germline gives CDR1 DFQATT, CDR2 SNEGSKA (reference sequence). The CDR3 loop spans 16 amino acids. In DNA form, the CDR3 reads TGCAGTGCTAGAGAGGTTAGCGGGAGGTCGGTAGATACGCAGTATTTT. Amino acids: CSAREVSGRSVDTQYF.

This clonotype was found once. An end of the junction does not agree with germline; a read error may underlie this. The chain has TRBV6-6 and TRBJ1-6; TRBD1 might be the D (5 bases). Germline lookup yields CDR1 MNHNY and CDR2 SVGAGI (reference sequence). The CDR3 has 13 residues. The DNA for the CDR3 is TGTGCCGGCAGTGACGACAGCTATTCACCCCTCCACTTT. Residues: CAGSDDSYSPLHF.